This T cell receptor (beta chain) was captured by sequencing in a study of blood T cells in healthy people across ages. Turning to this clonotype: No antigen is known for it.

The V segment lost 3 bases and the J segment 6 bases; nucleotides outside the gene matches: 10. Germline V CDR1 and CDR2: SGDLS, YYNGEE. The CDR3 runs 16 residues. Then a second PCR, running about 6 to 12 cycles, was carried out with a sample-barcoded 5' primer and a J-beta primer mix. TCRdb re-analysed the 5' RACE reads in MiXCR, keeping a single row per CDR3 protein. The table includes almost 1 million distinct CDR3 sequences, 51% detected once. Findings of the study overall: CMV infection status of these donors was not known.

This TCR came from a woman aged 60 to 75 in good health. This sequence joins TRBV9 and TRBJ2-1, with 9 bases fitting TRBD2. Input material: blood. CDR3: CASSGRSSGIRNEQFF. CDR3 DNA: TGTGCCAGCAGCGGTAGGTCTAGCGGGATCCGCAATGAGCAGTTCTTC.